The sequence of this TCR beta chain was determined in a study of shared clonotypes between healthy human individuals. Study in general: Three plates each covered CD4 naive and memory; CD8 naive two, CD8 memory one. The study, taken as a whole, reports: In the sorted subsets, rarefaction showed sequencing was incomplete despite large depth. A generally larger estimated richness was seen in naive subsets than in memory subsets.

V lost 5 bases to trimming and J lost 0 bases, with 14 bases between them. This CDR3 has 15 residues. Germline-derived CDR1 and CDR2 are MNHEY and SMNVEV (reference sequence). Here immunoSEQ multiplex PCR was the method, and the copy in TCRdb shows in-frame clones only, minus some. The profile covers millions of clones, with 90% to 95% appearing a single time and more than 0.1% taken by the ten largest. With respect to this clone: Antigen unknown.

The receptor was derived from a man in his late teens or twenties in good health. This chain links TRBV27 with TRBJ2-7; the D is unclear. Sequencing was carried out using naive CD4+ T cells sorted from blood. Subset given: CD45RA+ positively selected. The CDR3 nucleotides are TGTGCCAGCAGTCCCGGCCGGATGAGCTCCTACGAGCAGTACTTC. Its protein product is CASSPGRMSSYEQYF.